A selection of T cell receptor beta chains follows, all from one sample in a study of post-analysis software for immune sequencing data. TCRdb called the PCR reads again in MiXCR, with one record for every CDR3 protein. This table holds approximately 660,000 distinct CDR3 sequences, roughly three fifths found once. The sequenced sample was blood. These receptors came from a girl aged 2 to 9 with multiple sclerosis. The CDR3 runs from the conserved cysteine through the conserved F or W. Fields, in order: V gene, CDR3 length, D gene, clone size, J gene, CDR3 DNA, CDR3 protein. D genes are given only for firm matches. Clone size appears in some rows only: once, few, many, or a class for an expanded clone.

TRBV10-3	15	TRBD2	once	TRBJ2-7	TGTGCCGTCAGTGAGCCTAGCGGGGCTTCAGGGGCCCAGTACTTC	CAVSEPSGASGAQYF
TRBV7-2	15	NA	NA	TRBJ2-5	TGTGCCAGCAGCTTAGCAAGACATTACCAAGAGACCCAGTACTTC	CASSLARHYQETQYF
TRBV6-2/TRBV6-3	13	NA	NA	TRBJ2-7	TGTGCCAGCAGTTACCTACAGGGCTACGAGCAGTACTTC	CASSYLQGYEQYF
TRBV7-2	13	NA	NA	TRBJ2-5	TGTGCCAGCAGCCGAAGGACTCCGGAGACCCAGTACTTC	CASSRRTPETQYF
TRBV7-9	17	TRBD1	NA	TRBJ2-3	TGTGCCAGCAGCGTAGCAGGGGGACGTTCTAGCACAGATGCGCAGTATTTT	CASSVAGGRSSTDAQYF
TRBV5-4	14	TRBD1	NA	TRBJ1-1	TGTGCCAGCAGACTCGGGGACAGGGACGCTGAAGCTTTCTTT	CASRLGDRDAEAFF
TRBV7-2	14	TRBD2	NA	TRBJ2-5	TGTGCCAGCAGCTTCTGGGGGGGGGAAGAGACCCAGTACTTC	CASSFWGGEETQYF
TRBV4-2	13	NA	NA	TRBJ2-7	TGTGCCAGCAGCCAAGATCTGGGTGTCGAGCAGTACTTC	CASSQDLGVEQYF
TRBV20-1	15	TRBD2	NA	TRBJ2-1	TGCAGTGCTGGGTTACTAGCGGATTCCTACAATGAGCAGTTCTTC	CSAGLLADSYNEQFF
TRBV7-8	16	TRBD1	NA	TRBJ2-5	TGTGCCAGCAGCTTAGATCAAAGGGGGCCACAAGAGACCCAGTACTTC	CASSLDQRGPQETQYF
TRBV12-3/TRBV12-4	15	NA	NA	TRBJ2-7	TGTGCCAGCAGTCAAGGCTACCATCGTTTTGGGGAGCAGTACTTC	CASSQGYHRFGEQYF